The 12 T cell receptor beta chains given below trace back to one sample, sequenced in a study of T cells in Graves' hyperthyroidism and ophthalmopathy. Amplification yielded TCR beta CDR3 regions, with RNA transcripts as the source. First-round RT-PCR with HTBI primers amplified the TCR CDR3 region. Using its own MiXCR run on the multiplex PCR reads, TCRdb lists one record per CDR3 protein. This sample has 550,000 to 600,000 distinct CDR3 sequences; over 12% occur once, and the top ten carry roughly 6.9%. The sample comprised blood. The receptors shown here come from a young woman with Graves' ophthalmopathy.

This clonotype was detected ten times or more. The rearrangement uses TRBV29-1 and TRBJ2-7; 8 positions agree with TRBD1. V lost 0 bases to trimming and J lost 0 bases; unmatched junction nucleotides: 4. From germline, CDR1 is SQVTM and CDR2 ANQGSEA. The CDR3 extends over 15 amino acids. For the CDR3, the DNA is TGCAGCGTTGAAGAACAAGGGACAGGCTCCTACGAGCAGTACTTC. Residues: CSVEEQGTGSYEQYF.

Notes on this clonotype: A read error is possible here, since a much larger clone lies one base away. This chain connects TRBV24-1 to TRBJ2-1; D not resolved. The CDR3 extends over 14 amino acids. Germline-derived CDR1 and CDR2 are KGHDR and SFDVKD. The CDR3 nucleotides read TGTTCCACCAGTGATTTGCAGGAGTACGGGGAGCAGTTCTTC. As protein: CSTSDLQEYGEQFF.

In its sample, this clonotype was seen many times. V is TRBV2 and J is TRBJ2-1, with D tentatively TRBD1 (5 bases). Germline V gene data show CDR1 as SNHLY and CDR2 as FYNNEI. Between the trimmed V and J ends, which lost 9 bases and 5 bases, there was a span of 11 bases. This CDR3 comprises 12 residues. CDR3 sequence reads: CARRIRDNEQFF. The CDR3, as DNA: TGTGCCAGAAGAATCAGGGACAATGAGCAGTTCTTC.

This clonotype was detected many times. The J gene is TRBJ1-4, the V gene TRBV11-2; the D gene is possibly TRBD1 (5 bases). The CDR3 spans 15 residues. The V gene's germline CDR1 is SGHAT and CDR2 FQNNGV. Between the trimmed V and J ends, which lost 2 bases and 5 bases, there was a span of 12 bases. The CDR3 coding sequence is TGTGCCAGCAGCTTATGGGGCCAGCCGAATGAAAAACTGTTTTTT. As protein: CASSLWGQPNEKLFF.

This clonotype was seen a handful of times. The rearrangement uses TRBV7-8 and TRBJ1-5, with D uncertain. The germline CDR1 and CDR2 sequences are SGHVS and FQNEAQ. The CDR3 runs to 16 residues. With 6 bases removed from V and 0 bases from J, the gap between germline ends came to 15 bases. Here the CDR3 DNA reads TGTGCCAGCAGTTGGGGTCGGCAGATTAGCAATCAGCCCCAGCATTTT. Protein sequence: CASSWGRQISNQPQHF. Variable domain in full (rest from reference TRBV7-8 and TRBJ1-5): GAGVSQSPRYKVAKRGQDVALRCDPISGHVSLFWYQQALGQGPEFLTYFQNEAQLDKSGLPSDRFFAERPEGSVSTLKIQRTQQEDSAVYLCASSWGRQISNQPQHFGDGTRLSIL.

J is TRBJ1-2 and V is TRBV20-1; TRBD1 matches 11 bases. Germline values: CDR1 DFQATT, CDR2 SNEGSKA (reference sequence). This CDR3 is 15 amino acids long. V gave up 1 base and J gave up 8 bases; unmatched junction bases: 9. CDR3 residues: CSARANGQGAGGYTF. The CDR3 DNA is TGCAGTGCTAGAGCCAATGGACAGGGGGCTGGAGGCTACACCTTC.

V and J are TRBV4-2 and TRBJ2-1; the match to TRBD2 covers 14 bases. Trimming removed 5 bases from V and 0 bases from J; junction bases left unmatched: 6. Germline lookup yields CDR1 LGHNA and CDR2 YNFKEQ. The CDR3 covers 18 residues. The DNA for the CDR3 is TGTGCCAGCAGCGGGACTAGCGGGAGAGTAATCTCCTACAATGAGCAGTTCTTC. Its protein is CASSGTSGRVISYNEQFF.

The chain uses TRBV19 and TRBJ2-1; 8 bases line up with TRBD2. The CDR3 totals 13 residues. CDR1 LNHDA and CDR2 SQIVND come from the germline V gene (reference sequence). V gave up 5 bases and J gave up 8 bases; unmatched junction bases: 5. This CDR3 is CASSREGGDEQFF. The CDR3 region has the DNA TGTGCCAGTAGTCGGGAGGGGGGCGATGAGCAGTTCTTC.

This clonotype appeared many times. The CDR3 coding sequence is TGTGCCAGCAGTGATCTAGGGGTCGGTGGAAATGAAAAACTGTTTTTT. It encodes CASSDLGVGGNEKLFF. The chain employs TRBV2 and TRBJ1-4, with D perhaps TRBD1 (5 bases). This CDR3 has 16 amino acids. Trimming left V 3 bases short and J 5 bases short, with 16 bases between. In germline, CDR1 is SNHLY, CDR2 FYNNEI. Together with reference TRBV2 and TRBJ1-4, the CDR3 gives the full variable domain: EPEVTQTPSHQVTQMGQEVILRCVPISNHLYFYWYRQILGQKVEFLVSFYNNEISEKSEIFDDQFSVERPDGSNFTLKIRSTKLEDSAMYFCASSDLGVGGNEKLFFGSGTQLSVL.

There are a few counts of this clonotype. J is TRBJ1-3 and V is TRBV19, with D tentatively TRBD1 (5 bases). Germline V gives CDR1 LNHDA, CDR2 SQIVND (reference sequence). The CDR3 loop spans 15 amino acids. With 7 bases removed from V and 2 bases from J, the gap between germline ends came to 15 bases. The CDR3 loop is CASTPAGQPGNTIYF. The CDR3 region has the DNA TGTGCCAGTACCCCGGCGGGGCAGCCTGGAAACACCATATATTTT.

This clonotype was seen many times. The chain employs TRBV7-9 and TRBJ1-1; no reliable D call. CDR1 SEHNR and CDR2 FQNEAQ come from the germline V gene (reference sequence). This CDR3 comprises 11 residues. Trimming left V 2 bases short and J 6 bases short, with 4 bases between. The CDR3 sequence is CASSLRAEAFF. CDR3 DNA: TGTGCCAGCAGCTTAAGGGCTGAAGCTTTCTTT. Looking up the rest from reference TRBV7-9 and TRBJ1-1 gives the full variable domain: DTGVSQNPRHKITKRGQNVTFRCDPISEHNRLYWYRQTLGQGPEFLTYFQNEAQLEKSRLLSDRFSAERPKGSFSTLEIQRTEQGDSAMYLCASSLRAEAFFGQGTRLTVV.

This clonotype was picked up a small number of times. J is TRBJ2-7 and V is TRBV4-1, with 9 bases fitting TRBD2. Looked up from germline, CDR1 is MGHRA and CDR2 is YSYEKL. After removal of 2 bases from V and 1 base from J, the junction contained 3 bases not matched to a gene. The CDR3 is 15 amino acids. The CDR3: CASSQTAGGSYEQYF. CDR3 coding DNA: TGCGCCAGCAGCCAAACCGCGGGAGGGTCCTACGAGCAGTACTTC.